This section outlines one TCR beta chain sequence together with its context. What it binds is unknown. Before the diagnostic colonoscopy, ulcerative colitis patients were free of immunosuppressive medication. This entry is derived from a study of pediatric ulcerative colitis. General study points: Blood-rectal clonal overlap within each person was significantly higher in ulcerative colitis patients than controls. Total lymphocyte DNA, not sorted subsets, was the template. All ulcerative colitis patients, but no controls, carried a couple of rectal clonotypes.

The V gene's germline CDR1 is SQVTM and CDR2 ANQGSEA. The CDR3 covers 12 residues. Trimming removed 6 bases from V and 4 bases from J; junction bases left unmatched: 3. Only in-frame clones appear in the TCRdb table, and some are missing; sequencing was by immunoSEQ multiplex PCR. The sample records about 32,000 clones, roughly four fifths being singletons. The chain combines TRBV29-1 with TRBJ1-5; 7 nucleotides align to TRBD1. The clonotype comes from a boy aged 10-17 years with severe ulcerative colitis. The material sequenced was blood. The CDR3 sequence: CSVGGWNQPQHF. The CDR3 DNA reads TGCAGCGTAGGGGGCTGGAATCAGCCCCAGCATTTT.